The rows below give T cell receptor beta chains drawn from one sample of a study of cytomegalovirus exposure and HLA in healthy donors. The protocol was immunoSEQ multiplex PCR, while the TCRdb copy is restricted to in-frame clones and leaves out a portion. The repertoire includes fewer than 400,000 clones, around 90% of them detected once, and around 0.91% sits in the top ten. Sequencing was done on a sample of PBMCs. The receptors were gathered from a man aged 25 to 40 in good health and CMV-seronegative. Each CDR3 is given with its conserved first and last residue. D genes are given only for firm matches. For some rows the clone size is stated as once, few or many, or as a class when expanded; others skip it.

cdr3_nt: TGCGCCAGCAGCTTGAATGGCGGGGGGGACAATGAGCAGTTCTTC
cdr3_aa: CASSLNGGGDNEQFF
clone_size: .
d_call: TRBD2
v_call: TRBV5-1
cdr3_length: 15
j_call: TRBJ2-1

cdr3_nt: TGTGCCAGCAGTTACTCGAGGCAGGGAGGCTACGAGCAGTACTTC
cdr3_aa: CASSYSRQGGYEQYF
clone_size: .
d_call: .
v_call: TRBV6-5
cdr3_length: 15
j_call: TRBJ2-7

cdr3_nt: TGTGCCAGCAGGAGGGACAGATATTCACCCCTCCACTTT
cdr3_aa: CASRRDRYSPLHF
clone_size: few
d_call: TRBD1
v_call: TRBV2
cdr3_length: 13
j_call: TRBJ1-6

cdr3_nt: TGTGCCACCAGACCAGGGGACCGCCCCTATGAAGCTTTCTTT
cdr3_aa: CATRPGDRPYEAFF
clone_size: .
d_call: .
v_call: TRBV6-1
cdr3_length: 14
j_call: TRBJ1-1

cdr3_nt: TGTGCCAGCAGTGGCCGGGACAGGGCCTATGGCTACACCTTC
cdr3_aa: CASSGRDRAYGYTF
clone_size: few
d_call: TRBD1
v_call: TRBV7-9
cdr3_length: 14
j_call: TRBJ1-2

cdr3_nt: TGCGCCAGCAGTCTGGGACAGGGGAATCAGCCCCAGCATTTT
cdr3_aa: CASSLGQGNQPQHF
clone_size: .
d_call: TRBD1
v_call: TRBV10-2
cdr3_length: 14
j_call: TRBJ1-5

cdr3_nt: TGCGCCAGCAGCCACCACGGAGGCAGCCGCTACAATGAGCAGTTCTTC
cdr3_aa: CASSHHGGSRYNEQFF
clone_size: .
d_call: .
v_call: TRBV4-1
cdr3_length: 16
j_call: TRBJ2-1

cdr3_nt: TGTGCCAGCAGTTCGAGACTAGCGGGGGAGCGGATCTACGAGCAGTACTTC
cdr3_aa: CASSSRLAGERIYEQYF
clone_size: .
d_call: TRBD2
v_call: TRBV28
cdr3_length: 17
j_call: TRBJ2-7

cdr3_nt: TGTGCCAGTGGAAGTCTAGCAGGCACAGATACGCAGTATTTT
cdr3_aa: CASGSLAGTDTQYF
clone_size: .
d_call: .
v_call: TRBV28
cdr3_length: 14
j_call: TRBJ2-3

cdr3_nt: TGTGCCAGCAGCTTAGGCCCGGACTACTATGGCTACACCTTC
cdr3_aa: CASSLGPDYYGYTF
clone_size: .
d_call: .
v_call: TRBV7-6
cdr3_length: 14
j_call: TRBJ1-2

cdr3_nt: TGCGCCAGCAGCCAAGATCTAACCCTCGAGCAGTACTTC
cdr3_aa: CASSQDLTLEQYF
clone_size: .
d_call: .
v_call: TRBV4-1
cdr3_length: 13
j_call: TRBJ2-7

cdr3_nt: TGTGCCAGCAGTCAAAAGGACAGGCACGGCTACACCTTC
cdr3_aa: CASSQKDRHGYTF
clone_size: .
d_call: TRBD1
v_call: TRBV7-9
cdr3_length: 13
j_call: TRBJ1-2

cdr3_nt: TGTGCCAGCAGCCCGGGACAGGGGAAGCAGTACTTC
cdr3_aa: CASSPGQGKQYF
clone_size: .
d_call: TRBD1
v_call: TRBV5-6
cdr3_length: 12
j_call: TRBJ2-7

cdr3_nt: TGTGCCAGCAGGGGGGGTACAGGTCGAAATTCACCCCTCCACTTT
cdr3_aa: CASRGGTGRNSPLHF
clone_size: .
d_call: .
v_call: TRBV6-5
cdr3_length: 15
j_call: TRBJ1-6

cdr3_nt: TGCGCCAGCAGTCCAACAGGGAATAATGGCTACACCTTC
cdr3_aa: CASSPTGNNGYTF
clone_size: .
d_call: .
v_call: TRBV10-2
cdr3_length: 13
j_call: TRBJ1-2

cdr3_nt: TGCGCCAGCTACCCCGGGACTAGCGGACGGGGGGAGACCCAGTACTTC
cdr3_aa: CASYPGTSGRGETQYF
clone_size: .
d_call: TRBD2
v_call: TRBV5-1
cdr3_length: 16
j_call: TRBJ2-5

cdr3_nt: TGTGCCAGCAGAAGGGGTACTAACTATGGCTACACCTTC
cdr3_aa: CASRRGTNYGYTF
clone_size: .
d_call: .
v_call: TRBV28
cdr3_length: 13
j_call: TRBJ1-2

cdr3_nt: TGTGCCAGCCAGGAGGATAGCAATCAGCCCCAGCATTTT
cdr3_aa: CASQEDSNQPQHF
clone_size: .
d_call: .
v_call: TRBV18
cdr3_length: 13
j_call: TRBJ1-5

cdr3_nt: TGTGCCAGCAGCTCGTATCAGGGGGCAAACACTGAAGCTTTCTTT
cdr3_aa: CASSSYQGANTEAFF
clone_size: .
d_call: TRBD1
v_call: TRBV7-9
cdr3_length: 15
j_call: TRBJ1-1

cdr3_nt: TGTGCCAGCTCACCTGATCAGAAGTATGGCTACACCTTC
cdr3_aa: CASSPDQKYGYTF
clone_size: .
d_call: .
v_call: TRBV18
cdr3_length: 13
j_call: TRBJ1-2

cdr3_nt: TGTGCCATCAGTGACCGGGCAGGGGGGATGAACACTGAAGCTTTCTTT
cdr3_aa: CAISDRAGGMNTEAFF
clone_size: .
d_call: TRBD1
v_call: TRBV10-3
cdr3_length: 16
j_call: TRBJ1-1

cdr3_nt: TGTGCCTGGAGTGTAGGAGGTCAGCCCCAGCATTTT
cdr3_aa: CAWSVGGQPQHF
clone_size: few
d_call: .
v_call: TRBV30
cdr3_length: 12
j_call: TRBJ1-5

cdr3_nt: TGTGCCAGCAGCTTACTACTGAACACTGAAGCTTTCTTT
cdr3_aa: CASSLLLNTEAFF
clone_size: .
d_call: .
v_call: TRBV5-6
cdr3_length: 13
j_call: TRBJ1-1

cdr3_nt: TGTGCCAGCAGCGTAGTCGGGCAGGGAGGTGGTGAGCAGTTCTTC
cdr3_aa: CASSVVGQGGGEQFF
clone_size: .
d_call: .
v_call: TRBV9
cdr3_length: 15
j_call: TRBJ2-1

cdr3_nt: TGTGCCAGTAACTCTTACGCGGGGAGCTCCTACAATGAGCAGTTCTTC
cdr3_aa: CASNSYAGSSYNEQFF
clone_size: once
d_call: .
v_call: TRBV19
cdr3_length: 16
j_call: TRBJ2-1